This T cell receptor (beta chain) derives from a study of regulatory T cells in long-lasting Graves disease. Study-level results: Persistent Graves' patients showed less TCR diversity than newly diagnosed patients showed.

Arm-PCR of CDR3 regions with iRepertoire HTBI primers generated TCR beta libraries. TCRdb itself ran the multiplex PCR reads through MiXCR, one entry per CDR3 protein. The sample shows roughly 430,000 distinct CDR3 sequences, around 15% of them seen only once. As to time point: newly diagnosed GD, antithyroid drugs for less than 3 months. The TCR library was prepared using RNA isolated from PBMCs. An endocrinology unit in Xi'an, China, supplied the patients. Notes on this clonotype: Its specificity is unknown.

The sample also formed part of further work on T cells in Graves' hyperthyroidism and ophthalmopathy. That work adds: In the first-round RT-PCR of the TCR CDR3, the HTBI primer set was used.

Sample: peripheral blood mononuclear cells (PBMCs), taken at new diagnosis, from a patient treated with antithyroid drugs. The TCR comes from a woman in her twenties or thirties with Graves disease.

CDR3 sequence: CASSGSTEKNYGYTF. The CDR3 coding sequence is TGTGCCAGCAGCGGCTCGACAGAAAAGAACTATGGCTACACCTTC. The V and J genes are TRBV7-9 and TRBJ1-2, with a weak D call TRBD1 (5 bases). The germline V and J ends were trimmed by 5 bases and 2 bases, with 15 bases remaining between them. Germline-derived CDR1 and CDR2 are SEHNR and FQNEAQ (reference sequence). The CDR3 covers 15 residues.